Below, 23 T cell receptor beta chains from the same sample are listed, as sequenced in a study of blood T cell repertoires in COVID-19. Clones were sequenced by immunoSEQ multiplex PCR, and TCRdb holds only the in-frame ones, with some missing. This table has about 150,000 clones, more than 75% appearing once. Sequenced input: peripheral blood. Every receptor here comes from a man between 65 and 79 years old with acute or convalescent COVID-19.

The chain carries TRBV5-8 and TRBJ2-1; 11 bases are a match to TRBD2. V shed 10 bases, J shed 4 bases, and the junction held 10 bases outside the gene matches. The CDR3 runs 15 residues. Germline CDR1 is SGHTS and CDR2 is YDEGEE. CDR3 residues: CACSPRLAGYNEQFF. DNA of the CDR3: TGTGCCTGCTCCCCGCGACTAGCGGGGTACAATGAGCAGTTCTTC.

V and J are TRBV18 and TRBJ2-5; weak D call: TRBD2 (6 bases). The length of the CDR3 is 15 residues. Trimming removed 6 bases from V and 0 bases from J, with 14 bases in between. Germline lookup yields CDR1 KGHSH and CDR2 LQKENI. This chain's CDR3 is CASSPRGSYQETQYF. CDR3 bases: TGTGCCAGCTCGCCGCGGGGTTCGTACCAAGAGACCCAGTACTTC.

This chain joins TRBV5-3 and TRBJ1-5, with 10 bases matching TRBD1. TRBV5-3 is noted as an ORF with a role that remains uncertain. The CDR3 runs 15 residues. Trimming removed 2 bases from V and 7 bases from J; junction bases left unmatched: 6. The DNA for the CDR3 is TGTGCCAGAAGCTTCCCAGGACAGGGGGAACAGCCCCAGCATTTT. Translated, it gives CARSFPGQGEQPQHF.

Worth noting for this clone: One end of the junction does not line up with germline, which may come from a read error. This chain joins TRBV7-7 and TRBJ1-5, with 7 bases lining up with TRBD1. This CDR3 region has 16 residues. Per germline, CDR1 SSHAT and CDR2 FNYEAQ (reference sequence). The CDR3 protein is CASSLWGERGLQPQHF. The CDR3 DNA sequence: TGTGCTAGCAGCTTATGGGGTGAGAGGGGGCTCCAGCCCCAGCATTTT. Full variable domain (remainder filled in from reference TRBV7-7 and TRBJ1-5): GAGVSQSPRYKVTKRGQDVTLRCDPISSHATLYWYQQALGQGPEFLTYFNYEAQPDKSGLPSDRFSAERPEGSISTLTIQRTEQRDSAMYRCASSLWGERGLQPQHFGDGTRLSIL.

This rearrangement joins TRBV18 to TRBJ1-1; the match to TRBD1 covers 7 bases. CDR3 length: 15 amino acids. V lost 3 bases, J lost 0 bases, and 4 bases stayed unmatched. The germline gives CDR1 KGHSH, CDR2 LQKENI. CDR3 in DNA: TGTGCCAGCTCACCCCAGGGGGAGGTGAACACTGAAGCTTTCTTT. Its translation is CASSPQGEVNTEAFF. Full variable domain (missing parts from reference TRBV18 and TRBJ1-1): NAGVMQNPRHLVRRRGQEARLRCSPMKGHSHVYWYRQLPEEGLKFMVYLQKENIIDESGMPKERFSAEFPKEGPSILRIQQVVRGDSAAYFCASSPQGEVNTEAFFGQGTRLTVV.

The chain combines TRBV7-3 with TRBJ2-1; 9 bases map to TRBD2. The germline V gene has CDR1 SGHTA and CDR2 FQGTGA. V shed 2 bases, J shed 0 bases, and the junction held 5 bases outside the gene matches. The CDR3 consists of 17 residues. CDR3 loop: CASSLYSGRNSYNEQFF. The CDR3 nucleotides are TGTGCCAGCAGCTTATACAGCGGGAGGAACTCCTACAATGAGCAGTTCTTC. Full variable domain (missing parts from reference TRBV7-3 and TRBJ2-1): GAGVSQTPSNKVTEKGKYVELRCDPISGHTALYWYRQSLGQGPEFLIYFQGTGAADDSGLPNDRFFAVRPEGSVSTLKIQRTERGDSAVYLCASSLYSGRNSYNEQFFGPGTRLTVL.

The chain combines TRBV28 with TRBJ1-1, with D unresolved. Germline lookup yields CDR1 MDHEN and CDR2 SYDVKM. V was trimmed by 1 base and J by 2 bases, leaving 8 bases between them. The CDR3 covers 14 residues. CDR3 nucleotide sequence: TGTGCCAGCAGTTTATTTGGCAGAAACACTGAAGCTTTCTTT. It is translated as CASSLFGRNTEAFF. The full variable domain, completed using reference TRBV28 and TRBJ1-1, is DVKVTQSSRYLVKRTGEKVFLECVQDMDHENMFWYRQDPGLGLRLIYFSYDVKMKEKGDIPEGYSVSREKKERFSLILESASTNQTSMYLCASSLFGRNTEAFFGQGTRLTVV.

The table lists this clone with a few counts. CDR3 in amino acids: CSAAGGYEQYF. In DNA, the CDR3 is TGCAGTGCGGCGGGAGGCTACGAGCAGTACTTC. The chain recombines TRBV20-1 with TRBJ2-7; 8 bases map to TRBD2. The CDR3 loop spans 11 amino acids. J was trimmed by 3 bases and V by 6 bases; bases with no gene match: 1. Germline V lookup: CDR1 DFQATT, CDR2 SNEGSKA (reference sequence).

The gene calls are TRBV6-5 and TRBJ2-2, with 7 bases aligning to TRBD2. The CDR3 is made up of 14 amino acids. Per the germline V gene, CDR1 is MNHEY and CDR2 is SVGAGI. Trimming at V came to 8 bases and at J to 6 bases, leaving 9 bases not matched to a gene. CDR3 bases: TGTGCCAGCCGACTAGCTGTGGCGGCCGGGGAGCTGTTTTTT. As protein: CASRLAVAAGELFF.

This chain links TRBV5-6 with TRBJ2-3; D is unresolved. The CDR3 totals 15 residues. Germline V gene data show CDR1 as SGHDT and CDR2 as YYEEEE. With 0 bases removed from V and 5 bases from J, the gap between germline ends came to 13 bases. CDR3 region: CASSLVPSEVDTQYF. CDR3 sequence (DNA): TGTGCCAGCAGCTTGGTCCCCTCCGAGGTAGATACGCAGTATTTT. Together with reference TRBV5-6 and TRBJ2-3, the CDR3 gives the full variable domain: DAGVTQSPTHLIKTRGQQVTLRCSPKSGHDTVSWYQQALGQGPQFIFQYYEEEERQRGNFPDRFSGHQFPNYSSELNVNALLLGDSALYLCASSLVPSEVDTQYFGPGTRLTVL.

This chain uses TRBV19 with TRBJ2-5, with D hard to call. Germline values: CDR1 LNHDA, CDR2 SQIVND (reference sequence). V was trimmed by 7 bases and J by 3 bases, leaving 12 bases between them. The CDR3 has 13 amino acids. The CDR3 region is CASTSLREETQYF. CDR3 bases: TGTGCCAGTACCTCCCTTCGGGAAGAGACCCAGTACTTC.

The CDR3 loop reads CASSTGGRNQPQHF. The CDR3 DNA reads as TGTGCCAGCAGCACCGGTGGGCGCAATCAGCCCCAGCATTTT. V gene TRBV28 combines with J gene TRBJ1-5; no clear D gene. V lost 6 bases to trimming and J lost 2 bases, with 11 bases between them. Germline values: CDR1 MDHEN, CDR2 SYDVKM. This CDR3 is built from 14 residues.

V usage is TRBV3-1 (or the pseudogene TRBV3-2) and J usage is TRBJ2-5; no clear D gene. Trimming removed 3 bases from V and 1 base from J, with 9 bases in between. The germline gives CDR1 LGHDT, CDR2 YNNKEL (reference sequence). The CDR3 sequence is 14 residues long. In DNA form, the CDR3 reads TGTGCCAGCAGCCAGCCTCCCAGCCAAGAGACCCAGTACTTC. It encodes CASSQPPSQETQYF.

The gene calls are TRBV5-1 and TRBJ2-5; 9 bases line up with TRBD1. This CDR3 is built from 15 residues. Germline lookup yields CDR1 SGHRS and CDR2 YFSETQ. With 5 bases clipped from V and 5 bases from J, the junction kept 10 bases outside the gene matches. The CDR3 DNA is TGCGCCAGCAGGGCCACCCATGGGACAGGGGAGACCCAGTACTTC. Amino acid sequence: CASRATHGTGETQYF.

The chain uses TRBV12-2 and TRBJ2-2; TRBD2 is taken as the D call from the table, unchecked against the DNA. TRBV12-2 represents a pseudogene. This CDR3 has 19 residues. In nucleotides, the CDR3 is TGTGCAAGTCGCTTAGGCCTTCCTAGCGGGATGGGCGACACCGGGGAGCTGTTTTTT. This gives the protein CASRLGLPSGMGDTGELFF.

With respect to this clone: Compared with germline, one end of the junction differs, possibly owing to a read error. V usage is TRBV7-7 and J usage is TRBJ2-3, with TRBD1 matching over 7 bases. This CDR3 spans 15 amino acids. Germline CDR1 SSHAT, CDR2 FNYEAQ (reference sequence). The CDR3 here is CASSLGGSLTDTQYF. The CDR3 DNA is TGTGCTAGCAGCTTAGGGGGCAGCCTCACAGATACGCAGTATTTT. The full variable domain, its missing parts supplied by reference TRBV7-7 and TRBJ2-3, is GAGVSQSPRYKVTKRGQDVTLRCDPISSHATLYWYQQALGQGPEFLTYFNYEAQPDKSGLPSDRFSAERPEGSISTLTIQRTEQRDSAMYRCASSLGGSLTDTQYFGPGTRLTVL.

This clone appeared a few times. V and J are TRBV18 and TRBJ2-7, with 8 bases lining up with TRBD1. This CDR3 contains 13 residues. The germline gives CDR1 KGHSH, CDR2 LQKENI. With V trimmed by 3 bases and J by 6 bases, 4 bases remained unmatched. The CDR3 nucleotides are TGTGCCAGCTCACCCGGACAGGGCAGCGAGCAGTACTTC. It specifies CASSPGQGSEQYF.

The chain is built from TRBV28 and TRBJ2-6; D ambiguous. The germline V and J ends were trimmed by 2 bases and 0 bases, with 5 bases remaining between them. The CDR3 length is 15 residues. Germline-derived CDR1 and CDR2 are MDHEN and SYDVKM. CDR3 DNA sequence: TGTGCCAGCAGTTTACACGGCTCTGGGGCCAACGTCCTGACTTTC. This gives the protein CASSLHGSGANVLTF.

The chain carries TRBV28 and TRBJ2-7; 8 bases are a match to TRBD1. This CDR3 spans 12 amino acids. The V segment lost 8 bases and the J segment 4 bases; nucleotides outside the gene matches: 4. The germline V gene has CDR1 MDHEN and CDR2 SYDVKM. CDR3 region: CASRTGQYEQYF. The DNA of the CDR3 is TGTGCCAGCCGGACAGGGCAGTACGAGCAGTACTTC.

The chain has TRBV7-3 and TRBJ2-5; 10 positions match TRBD1. The ends lost 5 bases at V and 3 bases at J; junction bases unmatched: 3. The CDR3 is made up of 14 amino acids. Germline V lookup: CDR1 SGHTA, CDR2 FQGTGA. This CDR3 is CASSAGTGEETQYF. The CDR3 DNA sequence: TGTGCCAGCAGCGCGGGGACAGGGGAAGAGACCCAGTACTTC.

This chain uses TRBV3-1 (or the pseudogene TRBV3-2) with TRBJ2-7, with D perhaps TRBD1 (6 bases). The CDR3 covers 13 residues. Looked up from germline, CDR1 is LGHDT and CDR2 is YNNKEL (reference sequence). Trimming pared 4 bases from V and 7 bases from J, leaving 14 bases between. The CDR3 reads CASSLMGATEQYF. CDR3 DNA: TGTGCCAGCAGCCTGATGGGGGCAACGGAGCAGTACTTC.

V is TRBV7-8 and J is TRBJ2-3; D may be TRBD2 (7 bases). The CDR3 length is 18 residues. CDR1 and CDR2 (germline): SGHVS, FQNEAQ. The V end lost 3 bases, the J end lost 6 bases, and 25 bases lay between the germline ends. As DNA, the CDR3 is TGTGCCAGCAGCTTCACCGTTCGGGGGGCTACGAGGGGTGATACGCAGTATTTT. Residues: CASSFTVRGATRGDTQYF.

This chain joins TRBV25-1 and TRBJ1-4, with 9 positions matching TRBD1. The CDR3 length is 17 residues. In germline, CDR1 is MGHDK, CDR2 SYGVNS. V shed 1 base, J shed 7 bases, and the junction held 10 bases outside the gene matches. DNA for the CDR3: TGTGCCAGCAGTGAATTGTACAGGGGGCGCGGAGGTGAAAAACTGTTTTTT. Translating gives CASSELYRGRGGEKLFF.